Below are 18 T cell receptor beta chains sequenced from a single sample in a study of response to subunit inactivated influenza vaccine (dated by TCRdb to about 2018). Libraries were constructed by RT-PCR. Sequencing used an Illumina HiSeq 2500. TCRdb handled the public reads itself, with Q25 trimming in fastp and clone calling in MiXCR, and kept productive beta chains. Each entry is one CDR3 protein sequence, shown with its most common DNA and genes. The sample table shows under 200,000 distinct CDR3 sequences, and over 9.5% are seen once. The top ten clones comprise 29% of the sample. These data were likewise used in another study, on T cells expressing NK-cell markers. According to the second study: The TCR beta cDNA libraries were made using 5'RACE template switching, a step that added both a universal primer site and unique molecular identifiers.

Sequenced here: CD8+ T cells sorted from PBMCs, sampled 11 to 12 days after vaccination. Receptors were obtained from a man aged 45-65 years who received an inactivated influenza vaccine. Donor details come from another sample of the same person, matched by shared clones.

The V gene is TRBV27, the J gene TRBJ2-7, with 12 bases fitting TRBD2. Germline V gene lookup returns CDR1 MNHEY and CDR2 SMNVEV (reference sequence). CDR3 length: 16 residues. V dropped 5 bases and J dropped 6; count of bases not matched to a gene: 11. The CDR3 region is CASSHTLAGGPGEQYF. CDR3 bases: TGTGCCAGCAGTCACACCCTAGCGGGAGGGCCGGGCGAGCAGTACTTC.

V is TRBV6-5 and J is TRBJ2-7; D ambiguous. The V end was cut by 0 bases, the J end by 0 bases, with 15 bases between. The CDR3 consists of 17 residues. CDR1 is MNHEY, CDR2 SVGAGI, per germline. CDR3 coding DNA: TGTGCCAGCAGTTACTCGATCCCAGACTTTAACTCCTACGAGCAGTACTTC. Its translation is CASSYSIPDFNSYEQYF.

Only a few counts were recorded for this clonotype. The chain employs TRBV28 and TRBJ1-5; 8 bases are a match to TRBD1. V lost 3 bases to trimming and J lost 6 bases; unmatched junction nucleotides: 10. This CDR3 has 16 residues. Germline V gene sequence: CDR1 MDHEN, CDR2 SYDVKM. CDR3 bases: TGTGCCAGCAGTTTCTCCTGGACAGGGACATCTCAGCCCCAGCATTTT. Amino acids: CASSFSWTGTSQPQHF.

In this sample, this clonotype turned up a few times. The gene calls are TRBV4-2 and TRBJ2-7, with 9 bases identical to TRBD2. CDR1 is LGHNA, CDR2 YNFKEQ, per germline. Trimming took 1 base from V and 1 from J; bases not matched to a gene: 5. The CDR3 spans 16 residues. CDR3 sequence (DNA): TGTGCCAGCAGCCAAGTAGCGGGAGCCACTTCCTACGAGCAGTACTTC. Protein product: CASSQVAGATSYEQYF.

This clonotype was seen a few times. V is TRBV15 and J is TRBJ1-5; the match to TRBD1 covers 9 bases. Germline lookup yields CDR1 LNHNV and CDR2 YYDKDF (reference sequence). This CDR3 is 15 amino acids long. Trimming took 3 bases from V and 3 from J; bases not matched to a gene: 3. Here the CDR3 reads CATSRDRGFNQPQHF. The CDR3 DNA reads TGTGCCACCAGCAGGGACAGGGGATTCAATCAGCCCCAGCATTTT. Variable domain in full (rest from reference TRBV15 and TRBJ1-5): DAMVIQNPRYQVTQFGKPVTLSCSQTLNHNVMYWYQQKSSQAPKLLFHYYDKDFNNEADTPDNFQSRRPNTSFCFLDIRSPGLGDTAMYLCATSRDRGFNQPQHFGDGTRLSIL.

CDR3: CASSLAVDDAGYTF. The CDR3 bases are TGTGCCAGCAGCTTAGCGGTGGACGACGCTGGCTACACCTTC. The chain joins TRBV7-9 to TRBJ1-2; no clear D. This CDR3 spans 14 amino acids. V was cut by 0 bases and J by 7 bases, with 12 bases left in between. Germline assignment: CDR1 SEHNR and CDR2 FQNEAQ (reference sequence). Supplemented by reference TRBV7-9 and TRBJ1-2, the full variable domain reads DTGVSQNPRHKITKRGQNVTFRCDPISEHNRLYWYRQTLGQGPEFLTYFQNEAQLEKSRLLSDRFSAERPKGSFSTLEIQRTEQGDSAMYLCASSLAVDDAGYTFGSGTRLTVV.

The chain recombines TRBV20-1 with TRBJ2-1; 8 nucleotides match TRBD2. V trimming: 4 bases; J trimming: 5 bases; junction bases outside the gene matches: 7. The germline gives CDR1 DFQATT, CDR2 SNEGSKA (reference sequence). This CDR3 comprises 14 residues. The CDR3 nucleotides are TGCAGTGCTACCGAAGCGGGAGAGAACAATGAGCAGTTCTTC. Its protein product is CSATEAGENNEQFF.

This clonotype was counted many times. This chain connects TRBV5-1 to TRBJ2-1; TRBD2 agrees at 13 bases. The germline gives CDR1 SGHRS, CDR2 YFSETQ. The CDR3 is 19 residues long. J was trimmed by 0 bases and V by 5 bases; bases with no gene match: 11. CDR3 bases: TGCGCCAGCAGTTCCCCGGGACTAGCGGGGCAGAGCTCCTACAATGAGCAGTTCTTC. Translation gives CASSSPGLAGQSSYNEQFF.

This clonotype was counted only a few times. The chain has TRBV29-1 and TRBJ2-3; 8 nucleotides line up with TRBD2. V was pared by 0 bases and J by 10 bases, with 9 bases of the junction left unmatched. Germline CDR1 SQVTM, CDR2 ANQGSEA. The CDR3 spans 14 residues. The DNA of the CDR3 is TGCAGCGTTGAAGAGTCTCCTACTAGCGGAGCGCAGTATTTT. As protein: CSVEESPTSGAQYF.

The genes are TRBV6-2 or TRBV6-3 and TRBJ1-1; D gene uncertain. CDR3 length equals 13 residues. Germline V gene sequence: CDR1 MNHEY, CDR2 SVGEGT. Between the trimmed V and J ends, which lost 6 bases and 1 base, there was a span of 9 bases. This CDR3 reads CASSLTWNTEAFF. The CDR3 bases are TGTGCCAGCAGCTTGACATGGAACACTGAAGCTTTCTTT.

In this sample, this clonotype turned up a few times. The J gene is TRBJ2-5, the V gene TRBV12-3 or TRBV12-4; the D gene is possibly TRBD2 (6 bases). The CDR3 has 14 amino acids. V was trimmed by 8 bases and J by 4 bases, leaving 17 bases between them. In DNA form, the CDR3 reads TGTGCCAGCTCTCACGAGGAGGGAGGAGAGACCCAGTACTTC. It translates to CASSHEEGGETQYF.

This clonotype was counted between two and nine times. This chain links TRBV4-3 with TRBJ2-7, with unresolved D. The CDR3 covers 15 residues. From germline, CDR1 is LGHNA and CDR2 YSLEER. The ends were cut back, 0 bases at V and 1 base at J, with 10 bases in the middle. CDR3 loop: CASSQDYRQSYEQYF. Written as DNA, the CDR3 is TGCGCCAGCAGCCAAGATTACCGGCAGTCCTACGAGCAGTACTTC.

The chain carries TRBV20-1 and TRBJ2-1; 7 bases agree with TRBD2. The CDR3 sequence is 18 residues long. The V segment lost 1 base and the J segment 3 bases; nucleotides outside the gene matches: 15. The germline V gene has CDR1 DFQATT and CDR2 SNEGSKA (reference sequence). CDR3 amino acids: CSARVSLQNSGNYNEQFF. CDR3 bases: TGCAGTGCTAGAGTTTCGTTACAAAACAGCGGGAACTACAATGAGCAGTTCTTC.

This clonotype was observed a handful of times. The genes are TRBV4-2 and TRBJ2-2; 10 nucleotides match TRBD2. Germline CDR1 is LGHNA and CDR2 is YNFKEQ. The J segment lost 4 bases and the V segment lost 6 bases, leaving 8 bases of the junction unmatched. The CDR3 is 16 residues long. CDR3 amino acids: CASRPRTSGSTGELFF. The DNA of the CDR3 is TGTGCCAGCAGGCCTCGGACTAGCGGTTCCACCGGGGAGCTGTTTTTT.

The chain links TRBV4-3 to TRBJ1-2, with D possibly matching TRBD1 (5 bases). The CDR3 is 15 residues long. Trimming left V 0 bases short and J 4 bases short, with 12 bases between. Looked up from germline, CDR1 is LGHNA and CDR2 is YSLEER. The CDR3 nucleotides are TGCGCCAGCAGCCAAGATCGTGGGGGATTCTATGGCTACACCTTC. This encodes CASSQDRGGFYGYTF.

This clonotype was counted many times. The chain combines TRBV5-1 with TRBJ1-1, with a weak D call TRBD1 (5 bases). This CDR3 is built from 12 residues. Trimming stripped 0 bases from V and 5 bases from J, with 5 bases between. Looked up from germline, CDR1 is SGHRS and CDR2 is YFSETQ. The CDR3 coding sequence is TGCGCCAGCAGCTTGGAGGGGACTGAAGCTTTCTTT. Translating it yields CASSLEGTEAFF. The full variable domain, its missing parts supplied by reference TRBV5-1 and TRBJ1-1, is KAGVTQTPRYLIKTRGQQVTLSCSPISGHRSVSWYQQTPGQGLQFLFEYFSETQRNKGNFPGRFSGRQFSNSRSEMNVSTLELGDSALYLCASSLEGTEAFFGQGTRLTVV.

CDR3 nucleotide sequence: TGTGCCAGCAGCCAAGAATGGTCTAGCGGTGACCTCTCTGGGGCCAACGTCCTGACTTTC. This encodes CASSQEWSSGDLSGANVLTF. The rearrangement joins TRBV3-1 to TRBJ2-6; 7 bases are shared with TRBD2. CDR3 length equals 20 residues. Trimming at V came to 0 bases and at J to 0 bases, leaving 11 bases not matched to a gene. Germline lookup yields CDR1 LGHDT and CDR2 YNNKEL (reference sequence).

This clonotype has a handful of counts. The gene calls are TRBV6-2 or TRBV6-3 and TRBJ2-7; 7 positions agree with TRBD2. The CDR3 consists of 18 residues. Losses at the gene ends were 0 bases for V and 2 bases for J; bases not matched to a gene: 13. Per the germline V gene, CDR1 is MNHEY and CDR2 is SVGEGT. CDR3 amino acids: CASSYSILGGRTTYEQYF. The CDR3 region has the DNA TGTGCCAGCAGTTACTCGATTCTGGGGGGGAGGACGACCTACGAGCAGTACTTC.